The 14 T cell receptor beta chains given below trace back to one sample, sequenced in a study of blood T cell repertoires in COVID-19. Sequencing used immunoSEQ multiplex PCR; TCRdb keeps in-frame clones, though not all of them. The data hold some 350,000 clones, with roughly 90% observed a single time. What was sequenced was peripheral blood. These receptors were obtained from a woman in her seventies with COVID-19, enrolled during active disease.

The J gene is TRBJ1-5, the V gene TRBV3-1 (or the pseudogene TRBV3-2); D is perhaps TRBD1 (6 bases). The CDR3 is made up of 18 amino acids. Trimming took off 0 bases at V and 2 bases at J, with 17 bases between the two ends. Per germline, CDR1 LGHDT and CDR2 YNNKEL (reference sequence). CDR3 residues: CASSQDAQTGLGNQPQHF. The DNA of the CDR3 is TGTGCCAGCAGCCAAGATGCCCAAACAGGGTTAGGCAATCAGCCCCAGCATTTT.

The V call is TRBV5-6, the J call TRBJ2-5; 8 nucleotides match TRBD2. Looked up from germline, CDR1 is SGHDT and CDR2 is YYEEEE. The CDR3 is 15 residues long. The J segment lost 3 bases and the V segment lost 2 bases, leaving 6 bases of the junction unmatched. In DNA form, the CDR3 reads TGTGCCAGCAGCTTTAGTGGCGGGGGGAAAGAGACCCAGTACTTC. Residues: CASSFSGGGKETQYF.

The rearrangement joins TRBV6-5 to TRBJ2-7; D might be TRBD2 (6 bases). The length of the CDR3 is 15 residues. CDR1 MNHEY and CDR2 SVGAGI come from the germline V gene. Trimming shortened V by 7 bases and J by 4 bases, and 20 bases separated the two germline ends. DNA of the CDR3: TGTGCCAGCACTCCAGCAGCGGGCTTCGCATACGAGCAGTACTTC. This gives the protein CASTPAAGFAYEQYF.

The chain links TRBV7-2 to TRBJ2-1; D is ambiguous. CDR3 length: 12 residues. Germline-derived CDR1 and CDR2 are SGHTA and FQGNSA. Deletions cut 0 bases from V and 7 bases from J, with 4 bases between. CDR3: CASSLAMNEQFF. The DNA of the CDR3 is TGTGCCAGCAGCTTAGCTATGAATGAGCAGTTCTTC.

The chain links TRBV23-1 to TRBJ2-2, with 8 bases fitting TRBD1. TRBV23-1 is an ORF, with its function uncertain. The CDR3 contains 14 residues. Losses at the gene ends were 11 bases for V and 4 bases for J; bases not matched to a gene: 9. The CDR3 sequence is CAPQGALGTGELFF. The DNA for the CDR3 is TGCGCCCCCCAGGGGGCGCTAGGCACCGGGGAGCTGTTTTTT.

This chain uses TRBV2 with TRBJ1-3; D is possibly TRBD1 (6 bases). The CDR3 is made up of 11 amino acids. V lost 8 bases, J lost 8 bases, and 10 bases lay in between. Germline V gives CDR1 SNHLY, CDR2 FYNNEI. The CDR3 reads CASPSGDTIYF. CDR3 DNA sequence: TGTGCCAGCCCCTCAGGGGACACCATATATTTT.

The chain combines TRBV11-2 with TRBJ2-5, with D possibly being TRBD2 (7 bases). The length of the CDR3 is 15 residues. The germline V gene encodes CDR1 SGHAT and CDR2 FQNNGV. V lost 4 bases, J lost 4 bases, and 16 bases lay in between. The CDR3 is CASSSNGGTLETQYF. DNA of the CDR3: TGTGCCAGCAGCTCAAACGGGGGGACATTAGAGACCCAGTACTTC.

This chain uses TRBV27 with TRBJ1-6, with 10 bases that match TRBD1. The CDR3 consists of 15 residues. Germline trimming cut 4 bases from V and 5 bases from J; bases unmatched to any gene: 2. CDR1 is MNHEY, CDR2 SMNVEV, per germline (reference sequence). CDR3 protein: CASSSGQGDNSPLHF. The CDR3 DNA follows: TGTGCCAGCAGTTCAGGACAGGGGGATAATTCACCCCTCCACTTT.

The V call is TRBV6-5, the J call TRBJ2-1; 10 positions match TRBD2. With 7 bases clipped from V and 3 bases from J, the junction kept 6 bases outside the gene matches. This CDR3 spans 15 amino acids. The germline V gene has CDR1 MNHEY and CDR2 SVGAGI. The CDR3 coding sequence is TGTGCCAGCAAGCAGCGGGGGGGGATCTACAATGAGCAGTTCTTC. Its protein is CASKQRGGIYNEQFF.

This clone occurred once. The chain carries TRBV3-1 (or the pseudogene TRBV3-2) and TRBJ2-1, with TRBD2 identical over 12 bases. V lost 4 bases to trimming and J lost 8 bases; unmatched junction nucleotides: 9. CDR1 and CDR2 (germline): LGHDT, YNNKEL (reference sequence). The CDR3 has 16 residues. The CDR3 DNA sequence: TGTGCCAGCAGCCTCCTTTCTAGCGGGGGGGCTCATGAGCAGTTCTTC. Its protein product is CASSLLSSGGAHEQFF.

The CDR3 loop is CASGLVQGLTNEKLFF. Here the CDR3 DNA reads TGTGCTAGTGGTTTGGTACAGGGCCTCACTAATGAAAAACTGTTTTTT. The chain links TRBV12-5 to TRBJ1-4, with D possibly being TRBD1 (6 bases). The CDR3 is 16 amino acids. The V gene lost 0 bases and the J gene lost 2 bases, with 10 bases spanning the gap. CDR1 and CDR2 from the germline V gene are LGHNT and FRNRAP.

This clone showed up just once. The chain carries TRBV28 and TRBJ1-2, with TRBD1 matching over 7 bases. CDR1 and CDR2 from the germline V gene are MDHEN and SYDVKM. V lost 3 bases to trimming and J lost 5 bases; unmatched junction nucleotides: 6. The CDR3 extends over 14 amino acids. The CDR3 sequence is CASSFPGGSYGYTF. The CDR3 bases are TGTGCCAGCAGTTTTCCAGGGGGAAGTTATGGCTACACCTTC.

V gene TRBV6-5 combines with J gene TRBJ1-3; unclear D gene. CDR1 MNHEY and CDR2 SVGAGI come from the germline V gene. This CDR3 spans 13 amino acids. Trimming cost V 6 bases and J 2 bases, with 8 bases left between them. The DNA for the CDR3 is TGTGCCAGCAGAGAGTCACCTGGAAACACCATATATTTT. Amino acids: CASRESPGNTIYF.

The chain couples TRBV29-1 to TRBJ1-1; D is possibly TRBD1 (5 bases). Trimming left V 6 bases short and J 0 bases short, with 17 bases between. Germline loops: CDR1 SQVTM, CDR2 ANQGSEA. The CDR3 runs to 15 residues. CDR3 amino acids: CSVMDSGGVNTEAFF. The CDR3 nucleotides read TGCAGCGTCATGGACTCGGGGGGTGTGAACACTGAAGCTTTCTTT.